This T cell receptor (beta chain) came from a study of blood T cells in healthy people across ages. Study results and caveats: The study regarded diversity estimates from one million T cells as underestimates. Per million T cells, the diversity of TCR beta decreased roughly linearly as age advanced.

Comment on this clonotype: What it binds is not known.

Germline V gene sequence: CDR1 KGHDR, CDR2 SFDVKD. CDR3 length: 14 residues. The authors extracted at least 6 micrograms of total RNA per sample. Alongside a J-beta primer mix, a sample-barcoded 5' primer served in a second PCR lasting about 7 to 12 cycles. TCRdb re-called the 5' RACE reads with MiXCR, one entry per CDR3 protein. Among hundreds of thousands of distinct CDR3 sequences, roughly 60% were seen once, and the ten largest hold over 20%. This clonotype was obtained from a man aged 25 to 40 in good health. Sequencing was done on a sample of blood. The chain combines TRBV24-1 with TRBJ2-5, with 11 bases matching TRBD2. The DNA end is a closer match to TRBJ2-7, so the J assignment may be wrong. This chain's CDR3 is CATSDLLAGAEQYF. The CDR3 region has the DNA TGTGCCACCAGTGACCTACTAGCGGGAGCCGAGCAGTACTTC.